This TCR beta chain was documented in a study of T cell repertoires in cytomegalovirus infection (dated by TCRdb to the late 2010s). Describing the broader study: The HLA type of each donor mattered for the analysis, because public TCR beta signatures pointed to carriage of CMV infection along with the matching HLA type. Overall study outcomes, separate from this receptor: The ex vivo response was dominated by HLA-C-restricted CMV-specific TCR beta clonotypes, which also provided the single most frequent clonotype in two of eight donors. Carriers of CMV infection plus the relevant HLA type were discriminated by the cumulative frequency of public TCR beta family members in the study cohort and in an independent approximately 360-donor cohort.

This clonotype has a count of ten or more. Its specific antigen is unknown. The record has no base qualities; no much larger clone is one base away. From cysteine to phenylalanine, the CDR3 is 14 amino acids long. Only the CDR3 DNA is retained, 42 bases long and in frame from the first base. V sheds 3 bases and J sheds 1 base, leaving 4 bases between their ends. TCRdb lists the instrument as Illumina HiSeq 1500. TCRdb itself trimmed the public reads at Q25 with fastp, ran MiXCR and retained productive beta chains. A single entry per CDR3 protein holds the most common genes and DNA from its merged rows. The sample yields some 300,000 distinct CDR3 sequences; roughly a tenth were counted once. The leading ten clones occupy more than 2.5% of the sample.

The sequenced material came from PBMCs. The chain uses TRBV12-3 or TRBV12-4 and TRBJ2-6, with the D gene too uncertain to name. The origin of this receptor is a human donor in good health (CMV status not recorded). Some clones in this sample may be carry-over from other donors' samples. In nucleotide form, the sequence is TGTGCCAGCAGTTTGAGGTCTGGGGCCAACGTCCTGACTTTC. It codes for CASSLRSGANVLTF.